This T cell receptor beta chain comes out of a study of CD8 T cells in ankylosing spondylitis. TCRdb passed the 5' RACE reads through MiXCR, listing each CDR3 protein once. The sample consists of 200,000 to 250,000 distinct CDR3 sequences, under 12% of them appearing once. Sequenced sample: blood, either unsorted or a sorted T cell fraction (not recorded which). The source of this sequence is a male donor with ankylosing spondylitis or in good health (not recorded which).

The CDR3 DNA follows: TGTGCCAGCAGCCCCTGGGGACTAGTGGACTATGGCTACACCTTC. Translated: CASSPWGLVDYGYTF. The V call is TRBV28, the J call TRBJ1-2; TRBD1 is a possible D gene (5 bases). The CDR3 runs 15 residues. Trimming cost V 6 bases and J 3 bases, with 17 bases left between them. Germline V lookup: CDR1 MDHEN, CDR2 SYDVKM.